This section outlines one T cell receptor (beta chain) sequence together with its context. In the PCR, 60 Vbeta and 13 Jbeta primers were used. This table comes from immunoSEQ multiplex PCR, and its TCRdb copy is limited to in-frame clones, with some not included. In the table there are 140,000 or so clones, roughly 70% of which are singletons. Participants comprised healthy donors of bone marrow. The sample is drawn from a study of cytomegalovirus exposure and HLA in healthy donors. The clonotype originates from a man in his fifties or sixties in good health and CMV-seronegative. Sequenced sample: PBMCs.

In DNA, the CDR3 is TGTGCCAGCAGGGCCGGGGGGCGTGAAAAACTGTTTTTT. This sequence encodes CASRAGGREKLFF. This chain joins TRBV6-5 and TRBJ1-4; D perhaps matches TRBD1 (6 bases). In germline, CDR1 is MNHEY, CDR2 SVGAGI. The CDR3 runs 13 residues. The V gene lost 6 bases and the J gene lost 7 bases, with 12 bases spanning the gap.